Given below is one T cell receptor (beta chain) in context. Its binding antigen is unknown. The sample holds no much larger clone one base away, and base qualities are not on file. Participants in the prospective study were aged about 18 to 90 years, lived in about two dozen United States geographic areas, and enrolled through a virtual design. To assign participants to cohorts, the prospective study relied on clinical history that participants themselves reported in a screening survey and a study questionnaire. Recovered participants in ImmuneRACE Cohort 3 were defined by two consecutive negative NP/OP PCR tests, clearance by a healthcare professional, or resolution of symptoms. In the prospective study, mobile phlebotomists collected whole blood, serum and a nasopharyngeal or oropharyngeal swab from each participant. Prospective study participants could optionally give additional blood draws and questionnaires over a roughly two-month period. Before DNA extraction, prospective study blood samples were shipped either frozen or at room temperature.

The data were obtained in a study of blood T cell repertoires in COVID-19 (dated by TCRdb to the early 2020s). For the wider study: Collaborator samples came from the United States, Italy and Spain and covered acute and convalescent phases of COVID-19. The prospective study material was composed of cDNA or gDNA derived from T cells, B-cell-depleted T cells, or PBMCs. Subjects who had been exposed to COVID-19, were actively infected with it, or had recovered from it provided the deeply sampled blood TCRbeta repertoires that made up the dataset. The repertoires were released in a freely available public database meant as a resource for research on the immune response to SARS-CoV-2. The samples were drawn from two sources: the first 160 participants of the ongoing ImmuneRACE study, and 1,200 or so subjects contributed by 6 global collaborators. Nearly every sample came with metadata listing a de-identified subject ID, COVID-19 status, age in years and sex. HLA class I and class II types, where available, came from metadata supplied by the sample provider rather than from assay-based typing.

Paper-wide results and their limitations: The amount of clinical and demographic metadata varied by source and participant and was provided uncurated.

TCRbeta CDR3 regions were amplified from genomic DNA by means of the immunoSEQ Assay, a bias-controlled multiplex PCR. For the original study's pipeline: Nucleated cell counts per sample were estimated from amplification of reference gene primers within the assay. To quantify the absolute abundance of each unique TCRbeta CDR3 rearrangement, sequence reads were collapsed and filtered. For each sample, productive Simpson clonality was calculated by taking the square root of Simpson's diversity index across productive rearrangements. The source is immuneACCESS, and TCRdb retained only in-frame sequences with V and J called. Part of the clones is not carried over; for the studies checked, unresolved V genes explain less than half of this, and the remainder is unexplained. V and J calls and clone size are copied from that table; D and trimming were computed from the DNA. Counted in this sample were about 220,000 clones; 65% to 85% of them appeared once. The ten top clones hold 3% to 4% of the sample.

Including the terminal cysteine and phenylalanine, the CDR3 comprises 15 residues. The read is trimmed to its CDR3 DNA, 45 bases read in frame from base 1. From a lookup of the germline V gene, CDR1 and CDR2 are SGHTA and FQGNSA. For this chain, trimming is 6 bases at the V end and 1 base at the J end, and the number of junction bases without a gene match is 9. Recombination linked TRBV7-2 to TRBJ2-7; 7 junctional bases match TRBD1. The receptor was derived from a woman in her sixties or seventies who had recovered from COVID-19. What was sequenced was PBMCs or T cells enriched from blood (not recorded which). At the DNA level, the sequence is TGTGCCAGCAGATACAGGGGTCACTTGTCCTACGAGCAGTACTTC. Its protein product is CASRYRGHLSYEQYF.